This T cell receptor (beta chain) derives from a study of radiation and T cells in renal cell carcinoma. V dropped 5 bases and J dropped 0; count of bases not matched to a gene: 7. The CDR3 loop spans 18 amino acids. Per germline, CDR1 MGHRA and CDR2 YSYEKL. Libraries were prepared by immunoSEQ multiplex PCR; TCRdb keeps only in-frame clonotypes and omits some of them. The sample carries 100,000 to 150,000 clones, around 85% recorded once. Time point defined: blood 2 weeks post-SBRT. Stated treatment: 15 Gy SBRT to primary tumor, nephrectomy 4 weeks later. This specimen consisted of blood, obtained from a patient whose treatment included radiotherapy and nephrectomy. This clonotype was obtained from a man aged 50 to 60 with renal cell carcinoma. The chain is built from TRBV4-1 and TRBJ2-3, with TRBD2 matching over 14 bases. The CDR3 spells CASSKTSGGVPSTDTQYF. CDR3 DNA: TGCGCCAGCAGCAAGACTAGCGGGGGGGTTCCCAGCACAGATACGCAGTATTTT.